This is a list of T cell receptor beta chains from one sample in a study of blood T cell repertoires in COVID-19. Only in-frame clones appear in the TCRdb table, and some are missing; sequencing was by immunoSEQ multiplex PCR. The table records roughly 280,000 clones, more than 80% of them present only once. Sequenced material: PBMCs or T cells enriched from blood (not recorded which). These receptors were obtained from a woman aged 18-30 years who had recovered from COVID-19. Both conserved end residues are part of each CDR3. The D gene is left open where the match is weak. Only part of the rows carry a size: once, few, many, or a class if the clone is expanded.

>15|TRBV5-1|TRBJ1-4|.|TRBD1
CASSPQGATNEKLFF
TGCGCCAGCAGTCCCCAGGGGGCAACTAATGAAAAACTGTTTTTT
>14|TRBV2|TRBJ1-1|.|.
CASIRTAIRTEAFF
TGTGCCAGCATTAGGACAGCGATCAGGACTGAAGCTTTCTTT
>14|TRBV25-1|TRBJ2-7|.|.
CASSTGGLVHEQYF
TGTGCCAGCTCAACCGGCGGGTTGGTCCACGAGCAGTACTTC
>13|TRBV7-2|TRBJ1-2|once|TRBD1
CASSLGQGGGYTF
TGTGCCAGCAGCTTGGGACAGGGTGGGGGCTACACCTTC
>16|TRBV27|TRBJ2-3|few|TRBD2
CATWRLAGVRTDTQYF
TGTGCCACCTGGAGGCTAGCGGGGGTACGGACAGATACGCAGTATTTT
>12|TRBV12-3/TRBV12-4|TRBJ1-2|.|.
CASRSGYYGYTF
TGTGCCAGCAGATCGGGGTACTATGGCTACACCTTC
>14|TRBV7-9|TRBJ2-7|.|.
CASSLETASYEQYF
TGTGCCAGCAGCTTAGAAACAGCCTCCTACGAGCAGTACTTC
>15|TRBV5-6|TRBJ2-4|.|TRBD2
CASTKRGVYGNIQYF
TGTGCCAGCACGAAACGGGGGGTATATGGTAACATTCAGTACTTC
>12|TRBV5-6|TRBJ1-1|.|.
CASSLTLVEAFF
TGTGCCAGCAGCTTAACTTTGGTTGAAGCTTTCTTT
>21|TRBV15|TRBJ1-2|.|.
CATSRGLTDVQVGVPRGGYTF
TGTGCCACCAGCAGAGGGTTAACAGATGTCCAAGTAGGTGTCCCAAGGGGTGGCTACACCTTC
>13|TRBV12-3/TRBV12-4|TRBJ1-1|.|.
CASSETDFAEAFF
TGTGCCAGCTCAGAGACAGATTTCGCTGAAGCTTTCTTT
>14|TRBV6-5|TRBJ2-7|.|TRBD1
CASSRSTGSEEQYF
TGTGCCAGCAGCCGGTCGACAGGGTCGGAGGAGCAGTACTTC
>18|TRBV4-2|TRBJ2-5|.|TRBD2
CASSQAGTSGGAGATQYF
TGTGCCAGCAGCCAGGCCGGGACTAGCGGGGGGGCCGGGGCGACCCAGTACTTC
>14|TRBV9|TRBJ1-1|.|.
CASSAQGLNTEAFF
TGTGCCAGCAGCGCCCAGGGCCTGAACACTGAAGCTTTCTTT
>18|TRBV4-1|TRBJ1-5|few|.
CASSQEIVDWTGGQPQHF
TGCGCCAGCAGCCAAGAAATAGTGGACTGGACGGGGGGTCAGCCCCAGCATTTT
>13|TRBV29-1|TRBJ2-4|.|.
CSVETGHKNIQYF
TGCAGCGTTGAGACTGGACACAAAAACATTCAGTACTTC
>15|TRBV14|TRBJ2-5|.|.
CASSHRPGRQETQYF
TGTGCCAGCAGCCACAGACCAGGGCGCCAAGAGACCCAGTACTTC
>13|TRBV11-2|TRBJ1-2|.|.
CASSYQGGHGYTF
TGTGCCAGCAGCTATCAGGGAGGGCATGGCTACACCTTC
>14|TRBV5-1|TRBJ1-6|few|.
CASSLPEATSPLHF
TGCGCCAGCAGCCTGCCCGAGGCGACCTCACCCCTCCACTTT
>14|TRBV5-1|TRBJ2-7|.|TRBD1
CASSSPTGGYEQYF
TGCGCCAGCAGCTCCCCGACAGGGGGGTACGAGCAGTACTTC
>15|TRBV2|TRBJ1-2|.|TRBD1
CASSSTGGGNYGYTF
TGTGCCAGCAGTTCGACAGGGGGCGGCAACTATGGCTACACCTTC
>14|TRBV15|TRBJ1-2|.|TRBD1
CATARDRFAYGYTF
TGTGCCACGGCCCGGGACAGGTTTGCCTATGGCTACACCTTC
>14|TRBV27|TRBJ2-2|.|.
CATLVAGGTGELFF
TGTGCCACCCTTGTAGCCGGCGGGACCGGGGAGCTGTTTTTT
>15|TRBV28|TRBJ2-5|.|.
CASSLLYSIQETQYF
TGTGCCAGCAGTTTATTGTACAGCATACAAGAGACCCAGTACTTC
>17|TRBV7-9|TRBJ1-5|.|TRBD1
CASSPNEWDRGNQPQHF
TGTGCCAGCAGCCCGAACGAGTGGGACAGGGGGAATCAGCCCCAGCATTTT
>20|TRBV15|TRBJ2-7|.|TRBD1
CATSRVISGDRDGVLYEQYF
TGTGCCACCAGCAGAGTAATCAGTGGGGACAGGGATGGAGTACTCTACGAGCAGTACTTC
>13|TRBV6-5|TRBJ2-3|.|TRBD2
CASQRGNTDTQYF
TGTGCCAGCCAGCGGGGGAACACAGATACGCAGTATTTT
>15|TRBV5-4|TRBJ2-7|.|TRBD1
CASSPQDRSSYEQYF
TGTGCCAGCAGCCCCCAGGACAGGAGCTCCTACGAGCAGTACTTC
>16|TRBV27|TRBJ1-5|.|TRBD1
CASSPRTGGINQPQHF
TGTGCCAGCAGTCCCCGGACAGGGGGAATAAATCAGCCCCAGCATTTT
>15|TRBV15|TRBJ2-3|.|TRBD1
CATSVGTGDTDTQYF
TGTGCCACCAGCGTGGGGACAGGGGACACAGATACGCAGTATTTT
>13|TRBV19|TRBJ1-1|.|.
CASSMTDGNEAFF
TGTGCCAGTAGTATGACCGACGGGAATGAAGCTTTCTTT
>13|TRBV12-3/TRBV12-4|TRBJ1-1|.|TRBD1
CASSQGARTEAFF
TGTGCCAGCAGCCAGGGGGCGCGGACTGAAGCTTTCTTT
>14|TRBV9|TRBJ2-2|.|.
CASSVASDTGELFF
TGTGCCAGCAGCGTAGCTTCGGACACCGGGGAGCTGTTTTTT
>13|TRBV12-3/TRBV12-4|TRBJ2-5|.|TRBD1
CASRQTGGETQYF
TGTGCCAGCAGGCAGACAGGGGGAGAGACCCAGTACTTC
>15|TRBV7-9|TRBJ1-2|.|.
CASSFDGAATYGYTF
TGTGCCAGCAGCTTTGATGGGGCAGCCACTTATGGCTACACCTTC
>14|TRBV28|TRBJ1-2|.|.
CASSTPGASYGYTF
TGTGCCAGCAGTACCCCAGGGGCCTCCTATGGCTACACCTTC
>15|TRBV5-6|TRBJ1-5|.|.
CASSSSRQGNQPQHF
TGTGCCAGCAGCAGCTCCAGGCAGGGAAATCAGCCCCAGCATTTT
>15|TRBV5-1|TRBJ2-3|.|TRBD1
CASSLGGQGAVKQYF
TGCGCCAGCAGCTTAGGAGGACAGGGGGCTGTAAAGCAGTATTTT
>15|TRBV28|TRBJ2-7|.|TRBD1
CASSSGTGKTYEQYF
TGTGCCAGCAGTTCCGGGACAGGGAAGACCTACGAGCAGTACTTC
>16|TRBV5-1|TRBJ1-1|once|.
CASSPTTPGLNTEAFF
TGCGCCAGCAGCCCCACCACCCCGGGTTTGAACACTGAAGCTTTCTTT
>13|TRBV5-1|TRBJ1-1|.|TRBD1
CASSLQGFTEAFF
TGCGCCAGCAGCTTACAGGGGTTCACTGAAGCTTTCTTT
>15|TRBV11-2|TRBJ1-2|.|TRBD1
CASSSFGQGDYGYTF
TGTGCCAGCAGCTCCTTTGGACAGGGCGACTATGGCTACACCTTC
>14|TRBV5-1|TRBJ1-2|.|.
CASRNLKGGYGYTF
TGCGCCAGCAGAAACCTCAAGGGAGGCTATGGCTACACCTTC
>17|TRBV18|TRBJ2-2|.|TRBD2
CASSEWTSGASAGELFF
TGTGCCAGCTCAGAATGGACTAGCGGGGCATCGGCCGGGGAGCTGTTTTTT
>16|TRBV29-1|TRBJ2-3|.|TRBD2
CSGETGAGGQTDTQYF
TGCAGCGGTGAAACAGGCGCGGGGGGGCAAACAGATACGCAGTATTTT
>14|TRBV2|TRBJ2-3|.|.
CASTAGWRTDTQYF
TGTGCCAGCACGGCGGGGTGGCGCACAGATACGCAGTATTTT
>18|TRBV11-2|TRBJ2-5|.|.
CASSFPESLSREKETQYF
TGTGCCAGCAGCTTTCCCGAGAGTTTGTCCAGGGAAAAAGAGACCCAGTACTTC
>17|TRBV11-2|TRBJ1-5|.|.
CASSLWSGFMRNQPQHF
TGTGCCAGCAGCTTATGGTCAGGGTTCATGCGCAATCAGCCCCAGCATTTT
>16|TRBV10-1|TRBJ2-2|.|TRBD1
CASSLNSGQSTGELFF
TGCGCCAGCAGTTTGAATTCGGGACAGTCCACCGGGGAGCTGTTTTTT
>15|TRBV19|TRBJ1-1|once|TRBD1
CASSIPGQGDTEAFF
TGTGCCAGTAGTATACCCGGACAGGGGGACACTGAAGCTTTCTTT
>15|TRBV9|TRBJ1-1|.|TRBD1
CASSGRQGRGTEAFF
TGTGCCAGCAGCGGAAGACAGGGAAGGGGAACTGAAGCTTTCTTT
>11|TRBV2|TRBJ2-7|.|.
CASSQRAEQYF
TGTGCCAGCAGTCAGCGAGCCGAGCAGTACTTC
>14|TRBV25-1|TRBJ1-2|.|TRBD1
CASSDRRGHYGYTF
TGTGCCAGCAGTGATAGGAGGGGGCACTATGGCTACACCTTC
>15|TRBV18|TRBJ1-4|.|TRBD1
CASSPRDRASEKLFF
TGTGCCAGCTCACCCCGGGACAGGGCCTCTGAAAAACTGTTTTTT
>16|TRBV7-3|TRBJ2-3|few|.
CASSLTVEPPTDTQYF
TGTGCCAGCAGCTTAACGGTCGAGCCCCCCACAGATACGCAGTATTTT
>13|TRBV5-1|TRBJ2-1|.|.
CASSPTQGREQFF
TGCGCCAGCAGCCCCACACAGGGGAGGGAGCAGTTCTTC
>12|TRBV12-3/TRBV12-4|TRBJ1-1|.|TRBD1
CASRPGQGEAFF
TGTGCCAGCAGACCCGGACAGGGTGAAGCTTTCTTT
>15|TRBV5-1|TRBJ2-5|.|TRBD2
CASSLVGGGGETQYF
TGCGCCAGCAGCTTGGTTGGCGGGGGTGGAGAGACCCAGTACTTC
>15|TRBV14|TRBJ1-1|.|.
CASSPLVGGHTEAFF
TGTGCCAGCAGCCCCTTAGTTGGGGGCCACACTGAAGCTTTCTTT
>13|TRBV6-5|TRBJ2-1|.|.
CASSYGQNNEQFF
TGTGCCAGCAGTTACGGACAAAACAATGAGCAGTTCTTC